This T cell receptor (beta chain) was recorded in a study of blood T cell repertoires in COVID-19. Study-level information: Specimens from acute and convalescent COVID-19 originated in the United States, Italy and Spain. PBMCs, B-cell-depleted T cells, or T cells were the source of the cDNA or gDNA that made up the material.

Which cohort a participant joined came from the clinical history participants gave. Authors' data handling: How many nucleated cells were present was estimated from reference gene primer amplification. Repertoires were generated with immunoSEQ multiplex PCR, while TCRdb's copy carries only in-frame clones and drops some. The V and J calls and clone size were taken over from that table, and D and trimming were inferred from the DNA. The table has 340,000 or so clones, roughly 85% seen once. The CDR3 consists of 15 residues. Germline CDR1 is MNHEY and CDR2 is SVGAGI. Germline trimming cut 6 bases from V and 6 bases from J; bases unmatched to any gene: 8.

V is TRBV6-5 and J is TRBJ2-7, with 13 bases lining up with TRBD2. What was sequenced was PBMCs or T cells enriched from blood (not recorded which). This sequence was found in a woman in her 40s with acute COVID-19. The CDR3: CASSRTGTSGTEQYF. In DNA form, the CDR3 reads TGTGCCAGCAGCCGAACCGGGACTAGCGGGACCGAGCAGTACTTC.